This TCR beta chain was recovered during a study of human T cells and chemical hapten exposure. The time point: pre-sensitization, week 0. The treatment denotes: therapeutic diphenylcyclopropenone sensitization with weekly scalp DPC. This clonotype appeared many times. V gave up 4 bases and J gave up 3 bases, with 12 bases separating them. CDR3 size: 14 residues. Germline CDR1 MGHRA, CDR2 YSYEKL. TCRdb re-called the RACE reads through MiXCR, storing one row per CDR3 protein. The sample holds approximately 260,000 distinct CDR3 sequences, about 7.7% seen once. This sequence joins TRBV4-1 and TRBJ2-5; D might be TRBD2 (6 bases). This TCR was sampled from a man aged 18-30 years with alopecia areata. Some clones in this sample may be carry-over from other donors' samples. The sample in question was whole blood, obtained in connection with sensitization to the hapten diphenylcyclopropenone (DPC). The CDR3 nucleotides are TGCGCCAGCAGCCGTACTACGGGGGAAGAGACCCAGTACTTC. Amino acid sequence: CASSRTTGEETQYF.